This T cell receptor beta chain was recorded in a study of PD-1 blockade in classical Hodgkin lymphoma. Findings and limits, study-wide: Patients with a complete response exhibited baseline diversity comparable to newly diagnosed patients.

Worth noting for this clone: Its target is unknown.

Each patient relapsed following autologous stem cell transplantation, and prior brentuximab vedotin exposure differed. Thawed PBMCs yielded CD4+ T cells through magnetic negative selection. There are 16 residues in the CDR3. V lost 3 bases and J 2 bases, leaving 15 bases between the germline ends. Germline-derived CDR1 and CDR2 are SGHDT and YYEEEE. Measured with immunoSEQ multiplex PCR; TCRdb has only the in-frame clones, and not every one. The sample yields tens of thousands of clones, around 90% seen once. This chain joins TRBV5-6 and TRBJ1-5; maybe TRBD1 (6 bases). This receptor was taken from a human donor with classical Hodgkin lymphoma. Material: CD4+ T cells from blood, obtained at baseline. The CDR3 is CASSWGAGFGNQPQHF. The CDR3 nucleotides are TGTGCCAGCAGCTGGGGGGCGGGCTTCGGCAATCAGCCCCAGCATTTT.